This T cell receptor beta chain was identified during a study of Graves' ophthalmopathy and Graves' hyperthyroidism. Overall study findings and caveats: The blood repertoire also included most expanded thyroid clonotypes above 0.001 frequency.

The V end was cut by 6 bases, the J end by 5 bases, with 26 bases between. This CDR3 has 17 amino acids. The V gene's germline CDR1 is SQVTM and CDR2 ANQGSEA. Aged 18 to 65, the patients with hyperthyroidism had under 2 months' duration and were newly diagnosed. Enrollment excluded any patients with other autoimmune diseases, uncontrolled infections, pregnancy or lactation. Reliance was placed on clinical symptoms, serum thyroxine, TRAb, thyroid ultrasound and orbital computed tomography for diagnosis. Remarks on this clonotype: Antigen unknown.

The TCR beta CDR3 regions underwent amplification from RNA transcripts. RT-PCR with HTBI primers came first, then second-round multiplex PCR. TCRdb reanalysed the multiplex PCR reads using MiXCR and keeps one entry per CDR3 protein. The sample has about 1.2 million distinct CDR3 sequences, 35% to 40% seen once. The rearrangement uses TRBV29-1 and TRBJ1-5; D may be TRBD1 (5 bases). The sequenced sample consisted of peripheral blood or thyroid tissue (not recorded which). The sequence came from an adult man with Graves' hyperthyroidism. CDR3 DNA: TGCAGCGTCTCCCAGGCCAGCTCTTATGGGGACCATCAGCCCCAGCATTTT. Protein product: CSVSQASSYGDHQPQHF.